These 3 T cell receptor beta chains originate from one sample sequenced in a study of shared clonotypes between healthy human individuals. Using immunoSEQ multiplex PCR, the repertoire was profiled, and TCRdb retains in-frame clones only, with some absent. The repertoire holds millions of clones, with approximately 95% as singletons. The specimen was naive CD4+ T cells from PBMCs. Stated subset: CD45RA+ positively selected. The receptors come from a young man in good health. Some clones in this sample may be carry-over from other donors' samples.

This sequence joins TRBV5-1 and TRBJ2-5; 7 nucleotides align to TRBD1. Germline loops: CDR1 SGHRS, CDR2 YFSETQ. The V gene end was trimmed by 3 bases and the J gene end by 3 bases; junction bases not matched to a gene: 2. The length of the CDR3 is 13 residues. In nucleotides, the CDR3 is TGCGCCAGCAGCTCCGGACAGGAAGAGACCCAGTACTTC. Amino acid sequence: CASSSGQEETQYF. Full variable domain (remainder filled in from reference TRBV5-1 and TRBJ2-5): KAGVTQTPRYLIKTRGQQVTLSCSPISGHRSVSWYQQTPGQGLQFLFEYFSETQRNKGNFPGRFSGRQFSNSRSEMNVSTLELGDSALYLCASSSGQEETQYFGPGTRLLVL.

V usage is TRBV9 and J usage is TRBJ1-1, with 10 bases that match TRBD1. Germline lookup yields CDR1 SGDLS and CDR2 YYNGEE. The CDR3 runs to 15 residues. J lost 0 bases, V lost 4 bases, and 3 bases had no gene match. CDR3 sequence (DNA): TGTGCCAGCAGCTCAGACAGGGGGCTGAACACTGAAGCTTTCTTT. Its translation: CASSSDRGLNTEAFF. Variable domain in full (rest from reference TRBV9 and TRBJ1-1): DSGVTQTPKHLITATGQRVTLRCSPRSGDLSVYWYQQSLDQGLQFLIQYYNGEERAKGNILERFSAQQFPDLHSELNLSSLELGDSALYFCASSSDRGLNTEAFFGQGTRLTVV.

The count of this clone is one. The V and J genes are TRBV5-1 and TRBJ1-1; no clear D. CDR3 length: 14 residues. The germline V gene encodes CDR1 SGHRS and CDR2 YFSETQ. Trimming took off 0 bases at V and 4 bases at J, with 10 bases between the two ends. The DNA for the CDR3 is TGCGCCAGCAGCTTGGTTGTAGGGAGCACTGAAGCTTTCTTT. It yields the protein CASSLVVGSTEAFF.